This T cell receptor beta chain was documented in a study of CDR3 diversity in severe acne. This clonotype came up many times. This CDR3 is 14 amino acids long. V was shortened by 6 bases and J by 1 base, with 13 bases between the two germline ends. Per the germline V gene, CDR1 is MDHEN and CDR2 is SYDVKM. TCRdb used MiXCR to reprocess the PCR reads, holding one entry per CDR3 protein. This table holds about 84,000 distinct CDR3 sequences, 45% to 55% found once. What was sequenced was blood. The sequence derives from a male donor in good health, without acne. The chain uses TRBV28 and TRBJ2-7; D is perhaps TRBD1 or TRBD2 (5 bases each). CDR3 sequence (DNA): TGTGCCAGCAGCCTTACAGGACTGTCCTACGAGCAGTACTTC. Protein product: CASSLTGLSYEQYF. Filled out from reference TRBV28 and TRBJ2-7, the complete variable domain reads DVKVTQSSRYLVKRTGEKVFLECVQDMDHENMFWYRQDPGLGLRLIYFSYDVKMKEKGDIPEGYSVSREKKERFSLILESASTNQTSMYLCASSLTGLSYEQYFGPGTRLTVT.